This note documents a single T cell receptor beta chain sequence. Its antigen remains unknown. This record belongs to a study of graft-versus-host responses after intestinal transplantation. Across the study: Induction with anti-thymocyte globulin, then tacrolimus and steroids for around three years, was given to all recipients. Findings of the study overall: GvH clones detected in recipient marrow included some appearing first in ileum or blood. Levels of circulating GvH clones at their peak were associated with early post-transplant HvG declines.

Sequencing was performed with immunoSEQ multiplex PCR; in TCRdb, only in-frame clones are kept and a portion is missing. The sample comprises about 14,000 clones, just under 95% of which are singletons, and around 0.7% rests with the top ten. V shed 2 bases and J shed 3 bases, with 11 bases lying between them. The length of the CDR3 is 14 residues. Per the germline V gene, CDR1 is MGHRA and CDR2 is YSYEKL. The clonotype was recovered from a human patient who received an intestinal transplant, so some T cells may come from the graft donor. The sample was PBMCs, taken 9 days after transplant. The chain couples TRBV4-1 to TRBJ2-7; tentative D call: TRBD1 (5 bases). The CDR3, as DNA: TGCGCCAGCAGCCAACCCCAGACAGTCTACGAGCAGTACTTC. Translating gives CASSQPQTVYEQYF.